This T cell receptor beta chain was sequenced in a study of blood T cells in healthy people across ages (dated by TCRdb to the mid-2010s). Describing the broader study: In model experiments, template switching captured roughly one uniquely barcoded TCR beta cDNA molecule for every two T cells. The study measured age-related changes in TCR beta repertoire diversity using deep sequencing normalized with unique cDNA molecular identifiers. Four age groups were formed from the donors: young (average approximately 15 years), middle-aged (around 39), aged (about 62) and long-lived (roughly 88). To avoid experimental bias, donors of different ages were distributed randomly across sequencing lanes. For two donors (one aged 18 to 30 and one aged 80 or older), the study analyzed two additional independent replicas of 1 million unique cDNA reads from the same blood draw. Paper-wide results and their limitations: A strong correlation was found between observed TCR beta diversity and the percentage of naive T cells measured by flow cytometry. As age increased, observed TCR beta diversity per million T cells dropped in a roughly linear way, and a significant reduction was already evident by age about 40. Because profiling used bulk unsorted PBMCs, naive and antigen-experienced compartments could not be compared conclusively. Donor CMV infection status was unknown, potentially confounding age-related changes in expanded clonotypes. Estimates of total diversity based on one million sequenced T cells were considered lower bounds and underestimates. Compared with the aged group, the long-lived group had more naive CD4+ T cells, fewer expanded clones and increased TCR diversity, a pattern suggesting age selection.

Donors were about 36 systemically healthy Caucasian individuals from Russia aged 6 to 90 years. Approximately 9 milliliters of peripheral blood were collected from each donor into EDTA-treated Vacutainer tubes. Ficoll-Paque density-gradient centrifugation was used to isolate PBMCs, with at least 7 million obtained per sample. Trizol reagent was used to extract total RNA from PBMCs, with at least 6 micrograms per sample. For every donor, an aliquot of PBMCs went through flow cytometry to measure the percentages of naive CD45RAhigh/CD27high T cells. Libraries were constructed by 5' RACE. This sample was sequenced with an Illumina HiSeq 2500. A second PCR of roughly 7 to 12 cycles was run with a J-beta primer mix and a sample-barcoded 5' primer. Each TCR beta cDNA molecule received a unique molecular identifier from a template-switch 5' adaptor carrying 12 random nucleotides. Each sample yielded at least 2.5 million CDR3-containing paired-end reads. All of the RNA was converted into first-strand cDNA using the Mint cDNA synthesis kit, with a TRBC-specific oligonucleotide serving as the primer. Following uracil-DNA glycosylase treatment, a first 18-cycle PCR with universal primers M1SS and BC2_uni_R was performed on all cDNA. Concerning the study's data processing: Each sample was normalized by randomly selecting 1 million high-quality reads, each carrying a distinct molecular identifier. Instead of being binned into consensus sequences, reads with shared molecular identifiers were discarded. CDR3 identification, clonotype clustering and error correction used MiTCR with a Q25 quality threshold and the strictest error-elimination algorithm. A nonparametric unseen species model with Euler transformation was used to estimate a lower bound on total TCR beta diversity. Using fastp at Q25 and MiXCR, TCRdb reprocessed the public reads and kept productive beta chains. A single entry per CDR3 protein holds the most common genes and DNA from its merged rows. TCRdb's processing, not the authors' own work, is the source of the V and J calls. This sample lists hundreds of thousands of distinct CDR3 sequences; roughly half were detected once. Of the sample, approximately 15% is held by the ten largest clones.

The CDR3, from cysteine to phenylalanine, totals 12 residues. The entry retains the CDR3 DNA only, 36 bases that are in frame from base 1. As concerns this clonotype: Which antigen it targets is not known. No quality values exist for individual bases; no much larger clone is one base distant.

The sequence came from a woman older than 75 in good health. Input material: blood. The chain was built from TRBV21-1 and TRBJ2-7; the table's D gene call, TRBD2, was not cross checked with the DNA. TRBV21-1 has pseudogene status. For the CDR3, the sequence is CASPENPGGAYF. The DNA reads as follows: TGTGCCAGCCCTGAAAACCCAGGAGGTGCGTACTTC.